The 26 T cell receptor beta chains listed next were all sequenced from one sample in a study of T cell repertoires in cytomegalovirus infection. TCRdb independently ran MiXCR on the reads; one entry per CDR3 protein. The table lists 250,000 or so distinct CDR3 sequences, 15% to 20% of them singletons. The sequenced material came from CD8+ T cells from PBMCs. Receptors were obtained from a human donor in good health (CMV status not recorded). Some clones in this sample may be carry-over from other donors' samples.

Ten or more counts support this clonotype. This chain uses TRBV11-2 with TRBJ2-7; 8 nucleotides align to TRBD1. Germline CDR1 reads SGHAT; CDR2 reads FQNNGV. CDR3 length equals 17 residues. V was pared by 5 bases and J by 3 bases, with 15 bases of the junction left unmatched. CDR3 protein: CASSQKRGQGVDYEQYF. For the CDR3, the DNA is TGTGCCAGCAGCCAAAAGAGAGGACAGGGTGTGGACTACGAGCAGTACTTC.

This rearrangement joins TRBV6-6 to TRBJ2-1, with 7 bases that match TRBD2. The CDR3 has 13 residues. The trim removed 2 bases at V and 9 bases at J, leaving 4 bases unmatched. Germline V gives CDR1 MNHNY, CDR2 SVGAGI (reference sequence). The CDR3 sequence: CASSYGLAVEQFF. Here the CDR3 DNA reads TGTGCCAGCAGTTACGGCCTAGCGGTTGAGCAGTTCTTC.

This clonotype appeared many times. This chain connects TRBV7-9 to TRBJ2-1; TRBD2 might be the D (6 bases). Germline CDR1 reads SEHNR; CDR2 reads FQNEAQ (reference sequence). Deletions cut 5 bases from V and 5 bases from J, with 10 bases between. The CDR3 is 13 amino acids. The CDR3 nucleotides read TGTGCCAGCAGCCGCTTAGCGGACAATGAGCAGTTCTTC. Amino acid sequence: CASSRLADNEQFF.

This clonotype was counted a few times. This rearrangement joins TRBV29-1 to TRBJ1-1; 8 nucleotides agree with TRBD1. There are 13 residues in the CDR3. Germline CDR1 and CDR2: SQVTM and ANQGSEA. The trim removed 5 bases at V and 2 bases at J, leaving 4 bases unmatched. Here the CDR3 DNA reads TGCAGCGTTTTCGACAGGGGAAACACTGAAGCTTTCTTT. Protein product: CSVFDRGNTEAFF.

This clonotype was found a few times. The rearrangement uses TRBV18 and TRBJ2-7, with D perhaps TRBD1 or TRBD2 (5 bases each). The V gene lost 0 bases and the J gene lost 3 bases, with 30 bases spanning the gap. From germline, CDR1 is KGHSH and CDR2 LQKENI. CDR3 length: 21 amino acids. As DNA, the CDR3 is TGTGCCAGCTCACCACCAGAGGGCCCGGGACCGATCTCCTCTCAGTACTACGAGCAGTACTTC. This translates into CASSPPEGPGPISSQYYEQYF.

V usage is TRBV7-2 and J usage is TRBJ2-3; possibly TRBD2 for D (6 bases). Germline CDR1 reads SGHTA; CDR2 reads FQGNSA. V gave up 0 bases and J gave up 2 bases, with 12 bases separating them. The CDR3 sequence is 16 residues long. CDR3 in amino acids: CASSLAFTSLTDTQYF. The CDR3 nucleotides are TGTGCCAGCAGCTTAGCGTTTACTAGCCTCACAGATACGCAGTATTTT.

This clonotype was counted at least ten times. The chain is built from TRBV27 and TRBJ1-2; 7 bases map to TRBD1. Trimming at V came to 3 bases and at J to 6 bases, leaving 4 bases not matched to a gene. Germline CDR1 reads MNHEY; CDR2 reads SMNVEV (reference sequence). CDR3 size: 13 residues. The CDR3 is CASSFRQGDGYTF. CDR3 in DNA: TGTGCCAGCAGTTTTAGACAGGGTGATGGCTACACCTTC.

The rearrangement links TRBV4-1 to TRBJ2-3; TRBD1 matches at 7 bases. Germline loops: CDR1 MGHRA, CDR2 YSYEKL. The CDR3 extends over 15 amino acids. V was pared by 2 bases and J by 4 bases, with 6 bases of the junction left unmatched. The CDR3 DNA follows: TGCGCCAGCAGCCAAAGGGACAGACCCCCAGATACGCAGTATTTT. As protein: CASSQRDRPPDTQYF.

J is TRBJ2-1 and V is TRBV27, with 15 bases identical to TRBD2. This CDR3 has 14 residues. The germline V gene encodes CDR1 MNHEY and CDR2 SMNVEV (reference sequence). Trimming at V came to 10 bases and at J to 9 bases, leaving 7 bases not matched to a gene. The CDR3 DNA follows: TGTGCCACCGGGACTAGCGGGGGGATCGGTGAGCAGTTCTTC. Translated, it gives CATGTSGGIGEQFF.

This clonotype was found many times. The rearrangement uses TRBV7-9 and TRBJ2-7; possible D gene TRBD1, 6 bases. V dropped 5 bases and J dropped 0 bases, with 17 bases sitting between them. In germline, CDR1 is SEHNR, CDR2 FQNEAQ (reference sequence). This CDR3 spans 16 amino acids. DNA of the CDR3: TGTGCCAGCAGCCGTACCGGGACACCTAGCTCCTACGAGCAGTACTTC. Protein product: CASSRTGTPSSYEQYF.

This clonotype has ten or more counts. The rearrangement links TRBV7-8 to TRBJ1-5, with unresolved D. CDR1 is SGHVS and CDR2 is FQNEAQ in the germline V gene. This CDR3 region has 15 residues. V dropped 5 bases and J dropped 3 bases, with 14 bases sitting between them. The CDR3 protein is CASSPRRGDNQPQHF. CDR3 nucleotides: TGTGCCAGCAGCCCGCGCCGGGGAGACAATCAGCCCCAGCATTTT.

This sequence joins TRBV19 and TRBJ2-2; the D is unclear. In germline, CDR1 is LNHDA, CDR2 SQIVND (reference sequence). Trimming shortened V by 7 bases and J by 3 bases, and 9 bases separated the two germline ends. CDR3 length: 13 residues. In DNA, the CDR3 is TGTGCCAGTAAATATGCCGACACCGGGGAGCTGTTTTTT. It encodes CASKYADTGELFF.

This clonotype was observed a handful of times. This sequence joins TRBV6-6 and TRBJ1-5, with no clear D. The V end was cut by 2 bases, the J end by 3 bases, with 8 bases between. This CDR3 is built from 14 residues. Germline V gives CDR1 MNHNY, CDR2 SVGAGI (reference sequence). The CDR3 DNA reads TGTGCCAGCAGTTACCGAGCCTACAATCAGCCCCAGCATTTT. Its protein product is CASSYRAYNQPQHF.

This clonotype was seen only once. Possible read error: a much larger clone is one base away. The V gene is TRBV7-6, the J gene TRBJ1-1; D is perhaps TRBD1 (5 bases). Germline loops: CDR1 SGHVS, CDR2 FNYEAQ. V was cut by 0 bases and J by 7 bases, with 12 bases left in between. The CDR3 has 14 residues. The CDR3 sequence: CASSLAGTQCEAFF. As DNA, the CDR3 is TGTGCCAGCAGCTTAGCGGGGACTCAGTGTGAAGCTTTCTTT.

This clonotype showed up many times. V and J are TRBV12-3 or TRBV12-4 and TRBJ1-2; D ambiguous. V was pared by 2 bases and J by 7 bases, with 14 bases between. The CDR3 extends over 14 amino acids. The CDR3 sequence is CASSLPGSLSGYTF. The DNA of the CDR3 is TGTGCCAGCAGTTTACCAGGAAGCCTCTCTGGCTACACCTTC.

The V and J genes are TRBV6-5 and TRBJ1-5; D uncertain. The germline V and J ends were trimmed by 5 bases and 0 bases, with 5 bases remaining between them. CDR1 is MNHEY and CDR2 is SVGAGI in the germline V gene. There are 13 residues in the CDR3. DNA for the CDR3: TGTGCCAGCAGTGAATTTAGCAATCAGCCCCAGCATTTT. Protein product: CASSEFSNQPQHF.

The chain has TRBV28 and TRBJ2-5; the match to TRBD1 covers 8 bases. CDR3 length: 17 amino acids. CDR1 MDHEN and CDR2 SYDVKM come from the germline V gene. V shed 2 bases and J 5 bases; nucleotides not matched to a gene: 13. The CDR3 nucleotides are TGTGCCAGCAGTTTAGAATCGGCAGGGGGCGCAGAGGAGACCCAGTACTTC. Encoded protein: CASSLESAGGAEETQYF.

The rearrangement uses TRBV2 and TRBJ2-5, with TRBD2 identical over 13 bases. CDR1 and CDR2 (germline): SNHLY, FYNNEI. The V segment lost 6 bases and the J segment 3 bases; nucleotides outside the gene matches: 1. The CDR3 runs 14 residues. The CDR3 is CASSGLAGEETQYF. The CDR3 nucleotides read TGTGCCAGCAGCGGACTAGCGGGGGAAGAGACCCAGTACTTC.

This clonotype was recorded a few times. The chain recombines TRBV6-2 or TRBV6-3 with TRBJ2-7; D uncertain. The CDR3 totals 13 residues. CDR1 MNHEY and CDR2 SVGEGT come from the germline V gene. With 0 bases removed from V and 4 bases from J, the gap between germline ends came to 7 bases. CDR3 region: CASSYSALYEQYF. The CDR3 DNA sequence: TGTGCCAGCAGTTACTCCGCCCTATACGAGCAGTACTTC.

The chain combines TRBV11-1 with TRBJ2-5; D is perhaps TRBD1 or TRBD2 (5 bases each). V lost 8 bases and J lost 0, with 22 bases in between. CDR1 is SGHAT and CDR2 is FQDESV in the germline V gene (reference sequence). The CDR3 is 17 amino acids. The CDR3 is CASQPGPRTEYQETQYF. The CDR3 coding sequence is TGTGCCAGCCAACCGGGACCGCGAACAGAGTACCAAGAGACCCAGTACTTC.

This clonotype was seen repeatedly, ten times or more. The V call is TRBV12-3 or TRBV12-4, the J call TRBJ2-3; D call uncertain. The CDR3 is 14 amino acids. Trimming removed 6 bases at V and 6 bases at J, with 16 bases between. The DNA for the CDR3 is TGTGCCAGCAGCCCTCTCCCACCGGGTGATACGCAGTATTTT. Translated, it gives CASSPLPPGDTQYF.

The sample holds many counts of this clonotype. V is TRBV9 and J is TRBJ1-2; 7 nucleotides line up with TRBD1. The J segment lost 5 bases and the V segment lost 0 bases, leaving 4 bases of the junction unmatched. The CDR3 runs to 14 residues. CDR1 is SGDLS, CDR2 YYNGEE, per germline. The CDR3: CASSVGTGTYGYTF. The CDR3 nucleotides are TGTGCCAGCAGCGTAGGGACAGGAACGTATGGCTACACCTTC. The variable domain in full, completed from reference TRBV9 and TRBJ1-2, reads DSGVTQTPKHLITATGQRVTLRCSPRSGDLSVYWYQQSLDQGLQFLIQYYNGEERAKGNILERFSAQQFPDLHSELNLSSLELGDSALYFCASSVGTGTYGYTFGSGTRLTVV.

The chain employs TRBV29-1 and TRBJ2-1, with 8 bases lining up with TRBD2. With 2 bases clipped from V and 9 bases from J, the junction kept 6 bases outside the gene matches. CDR1 SQVTM and CDR2 ANQGSEA come from the germline V gene. The CDR3 runs 13 residues. The CDR3 is CSVEPGLGVEQFF. The CDR3 DNA is TGCAGCGTTGAACCGGGACTAGGGGTTGAGCAGTTCTTC.

Regarding this clonotype: This likely comes from a read error, as the CDR3 has no conserved phenylalanine or tryptophan at its end. The chain recombines TRBV4-2 with TRBJ2-5, with TRBD2 identical over 10 bases. The CDR3 loop spans 17 amino acids. CDR1 is LGHNA, CDR2 YNFKEQ, per germline. V gave up 1 base and J gave up 4 bases; unmatched junction bases: 9. CDR3 residues: CASSQGPSGSGAETQYL. The DNA for the CDR3 is TGTGCCAGCAGCCAAGGGCCTAGCGGGAGCGGCGCAGAGACCCAGTACCTC.

This clonotype came up many times. The CDR3 region is CASSQEATSNNYEQYF. CDR3 nucleotides: TGCGCCAGCAGCCAAGAGGCTACCTCTAATAACTACGAGCAGTACTTC. J is TRBJ2-7 and V is TRBV4-1; D is ambiguous. Germline lookup yields CDR1 MGHRA and CDR2 YSYEKL. Trimming stripped 0 bases from V and 3 bases from J, with 15 bases between. The CDR3 runs 16 residues.

This chain links TRBV5-4 with TRBJ2-5, with a possible D match to TRBD1 (5 bases). CDR1 is SGHNT, CDR2 YYREEE, per germline (reference sequence). CDR3 length: 16 amino acids. Trimming stripped 0 bases from V and 3 bases from J, with 15 bases between. CDR3 loop: CASSLVGHATEETQYF. CDR3 sequence (DNA): TGTGCCAGCAGCTTGGTTGGACACGCGACTGAAGAGACCCAGTACTTC.